These T cell receptor beta chains were read from a single sample in a study of T cell repertoires in cytomegalovirus infection. MiXCR, applied by TCRdb to the reads, yields one record per CDR3 protein. This table has fewer than 650,000 distinct CDR3 sequences, about 40% appearing once. For these TCRs, the target antigens are not known. The sequences come from cultured PBMCs, collected from culture after CMV antigen stimulation. These receptors originate from a human donor in good health (CMV status not recorded). Some clones in this sample may be carry-over from other donors' samples. Each CDR3 is given with its conserved first and last residue. D genes are given only for firm matches. Only part of the rows carry a size: once, few, many, or a class if the clone is expanded.

D,V,J,size,DNA,CDR3
NA,TRBV4-3,TRBJ2-1,few,TGCGCCAGCAGCCAACTAGAAGGCGATGAGCAGTTCTTC,CASSQLEGDEQFF
NA,TRBV10-3,TRBJ2-1,NA,TGTGCCATCAGTGACCCAGGGAGGAATGAGCAGTTCTTC,CAISDPGRNEQFF
NA,TRBV7-4,TRBJ2-3,NA,TGTGCCAGCAGCCAACCAGGGGAAGACCTAGTGGATACGCAGTATTTT,CASSQPGEDLVDTQYF
NA,TRBV7-2,TRBJ1-4,many,TGTGCCAGCAGCTTAGCCTTCCGCCAGGGTGAAGAAAAACTGTTTTTT,CASSLAFRQGEEKLFF
NA,TRBV11-2,TRBJ2-7,NA,TGTGCCAGCAGCTTAGTCCTACTAACTGAGCAGTACTTC,CASSLVLLTEQYF
NA,TRBV7-4,TRBJ2-5,NA,TGTGCCAGCAGCTTTGGCTACGAGACCCAGTACTTC,CASSFGYETQYF
TRBD2,TRBV19,TRBJ2-5,NA,TGTGCCAGTAGTATATACGCTAGCGGACAGACCCAGTACTTC,CASSIYASGQTQYF
NA,TRBV7-9,TRBJ2-1,few,TGTGCCAGCAGCCTCCAGGGCTTTCACCACCTGTTCTTC,CASSLQGFHHLFF
NA,TRBV5-6,TRBJ1-5,few,TGTGCCAGCAGCTTGGGGATTGCGAGCAATCAGCCCCAGCATTTT,CASSLGIASNQPQHF
TRBD1,TRBV20-1,TRBJ1-5,once,TGCAGTGCTCGAAGGACAGGGACATATAGCAATCAGCCCCAGCATTTT,CSARRTGTYSNQPQHF
TRBD1,TRBV7-8,TRBJ1-2,few,TGTGCCAGCAGCTTAAGTTTCAGGGGGACCTATGGCTACACCTTC,CASSLSFRGTYGYTF
NA,TRBV29-1,TRBJ2-4,NA,TGCAGCGTGGCCTCCCGACTAGCCAAAAACATTCAGTACTTC,CSVASRLAKNIQYF
NA,TRBV6-5,TRBJ2-2,NA,TGTGCCAGCAGTTCTGATGGGGGTGCGAACACCGGGGAGCTGTTTTTT,CASSSDGGANTGELFF
NA,TRBV7-2,TRBJ2-3,NA,TGTGCCAGCAGCTTAGGGGGGGGGCGAGTCAGCACAGATACGCAGTATTTT,CASSLGGGRVSTDTQYF
TRBD1,TRBV20-1,TRBJ1-5,NA,TGCAGTGCTAGAGTTGGGACAGGGTCTTGGCAGCCCCAGCATTTT,CSARVGTGSWQPQHF
TRBD2,TRBV4-1,TRBJ2-1,NA,TGCGCCAGCAGCCCACTAGCGGGGATCTACAATGAGCAGTTCTTC,CASSPLAGIYNEQFF
TRBD1,TRBV27,TRBJ1-2,NA,TGTGCCAGCAGAAGACAGGGGGTGAGCGGCTACACCTTC,CASRRQGVSGYTF
TRBD1,TRBV11-2,TRBJ1-3,NA,TGTGCCAGCAGCTTAACAGGGGGACGCAATTCCGCTGGAAACACCATATATTTT,CASSLTGGRNSAGNTIYF
TRBD2,TRBV11-2,TRBJ2-7,NA,TGTGCCAGCAGCCTCATAGCGGGAGGCTACGAGCAGTACTTC,CASSLIAGGYEQYF
TRBD2,TRBV12-3/TRBV12-4,TRBJ2-1,NA,TGTGCCAGCAGATACTCGGGACTAATGTTCTTC,CASRYSGLMFF
NA,TRBV7-8,TRBJ1-1,many,TGTGCCAGCAGCACCGGGAGACTTGAAGCTTTCTTT,CASSTGRLEAFF
TRBD1,TRBV2,TRBJ1-5,few,TGTGCCAGCAAGACGGGACAGGAGTTATCGCCCCAGCATTTT,CASKTGQELSPQHF
NA,TRBV7-2,TRBJ2-1,many,TGTGCCAGCAACCTACAGAGCAACTCCTACAATGAGCAGTTCTTC,CASNLQSNSYNEQFF
NA,TRBV7-8,TRBJ1-5,many,TGTGCCAGCAGCCTCCGGGAGCGGGCTCGCGATCAGCCCCAGCATTTT,CASSLRERARDQPQHF
NA,TRBV12-3/TRBV12-4,TRBJ2-7,few,TGTGCCAGCAGTCCCTCCACGGGCGGCGAGCAGTACTTC,CASSPSTGGEQYF
NA,TRBV12-3/TRBV12-4,TRBJ1-2,few,TGTGCCAGCAGCCAAAACTATGGCTACACCTTC,CASSQNYGYTF
TRBD1,TRBV25-1,TRBJ1-6,once,TGTGCCAGCAGCGAGACAGGGGCCCATAATTCACCCCTCCACTTT,CASSETGAHNSPLHF
TRBD1,TRBV12-3/TRBV12-4,TRBJ1-5,few,TGTGCCAGCAGTTGGGGACAGTCGCTTTATCAGCCCCAGCATTTT,CASSWGQSLYQPQHF
NA,TRBV7-8,TRBJ1-2,NA,TGTGCCAGCAGCCCCGGCGGGGGGGGATTGGGCCACACCTTC,CASSPGGGGLGHTF
TRBD1,TRBV5-1,TRBJ1-2,NA,TGCGCCAGCGCGGCGCAGGGGGCGCAAGGCTACACCTTC,CASAAQGAQGYTF
NA,TRBV7-2,TRBJ2-1,NA,TGTGCCAGCAGCGTTCGACGCGAGAGCTCCTACAATGAGCAGTTCTTC,CASSVRRESSYNEQFF
TRBD1,TRBV20-1,TRBJ1-2,NA,TGCAGTGCTAGGAACGGACAGGGGGCACTCGATGGCTACACCTTC,CSARNGQGALDGYTF
TRBD1,TRBV28,TRBJ2-7,few,TGTGCCAGCAGACCCCTGGGGGGACAGGGGCGAACCGAGCAGTACTTC,CASRPLGGQGRTEQYF
TRBD1,TRBV25-1,TRBJ1-2,NA,TGTGCCAGCAGTGAAGTAGGGACAGGGAGATTGGTTAGCTATGGCTACACCTTC,CASSEVGTGRLVSYGYTF
NA,TRBV7-6,TRBJ2-5,NA,TGTGCCAGCAGCGACTACCAAGAGACCCAGTACTTC,CASSDYQETQYF
NA,TRBV12-3/TRBV12-4,TRBJ1-1,NA,TGTGCCAGCAGTTTTGGAGGGGTTGAAGCTTTCTTT,CASSFGGVEAFF
NA,TRBV20-1,TRBJ2-2,NA,TGCAGTGCGGCCCGGACAGTCAACACCGGGGAGCTGTTTTTT,CSAARTVNTGELFF
NA,TRBV6-1,TRBJ2-3,NA,TGTGCCAGCAGTGAAGTTGATAGCACAGATACGCAGTATTTT,CASSEVDSTDTQYF
NA,TRBV4-2,TRBJ1-1,NA,TGTGCCAGCAGCCAAGATCCTTTCGGGCGGCGAGATGAAGCTTTCTTT,CASSQDPFGRRDEAFF
NA,TRBV29-1,TRBJ2-5,NA,TGCAGCGTTGAATTTACAGCTTGGGAGACCCAGTACTTC,CSVEFTAWETQYF
TRBD1,TRBV12-3/TRBV12-4,TRBJ1-3,few,TGTGCCAGCAGCAGGACAGGCAGCCCTGGAAACACCATATATTTT,CASSRTGSPGNTIYF
NA,TRBV29-1,TRBJ2-1,NA,TGCAGCGTTATCACCGGGGGCGGGGAGCAGTTCTTC,CSVITGGGEQFF
NA,TRBV7-8,TRBJ1-2,NA,TGTGCCAGCAGCTCAAAAGGACAGAACTATGGCTACACCTTC,CASSSKGQNYGYTF
NA,TRBV7-9,TRBJ1-2,few,TGTGCCAGCAGCGGGATTTTTACCGTCGAGAATGGCTACACCTTC,CASSGIFTVENGYTF
NA,TRBV6-5,TRBJ1-6,NA,TGTGCCAGCAGGAGGGGTTCCGGTAATTCACCCCTCCACTTT,CASRRGSGNSPLHF
TRBD1,TRBV12-3/TRBV12-4,TRBJ1-6,NA,TGTGCCGGACAGGGTGATTCACCCCTCCACTTT,CAGQGDSPLHF
NA,TRBV7-2,TRBJ1-3,many,TGTGCCAGCAGCTTATTGGGGGACCCTGGAAACACCATATATTTT,CASSLLGDPGNTIYF
NA,TRBV6-2/TRBV6-3,TRBJ2-1,NA,TGTGCCAGCAGTTACTCTCCCACCTACAATGAGCAGTTCTTC,CASSYSPTYNEQFF
NA,TRBV10-3,TRBJ2-5,NA,TGTGCCGCCACCCCCGGGGGATCCCAAGAGACCCAGTACTTC,CAATPGGSQETQYF
TRBD2,TRBV11-3,TRBJ2-1,NA,TGTGCCAGCCGAAAAGATAGCGGGAGGAACAATGAGCAGTTCTTC,CASRKDSGRNNEQFF
NA,TRBV7-6,TRBJ2-3,NA,TGTGCCAGCAGCAGCGGACGGGGGCGGGATACGCAGTATTTT,CASSSGRGRDTQYF
NA,TRBV7-2,TRBJ2-3,NA,TGTGCCAGCAGCTTGTTCTGGGGCGGGAACACAGATACGCAGTATTTT,CASSLFWGGNTDTQYF